The TCR beta chain under discussion was sequenced for a study of T-cell memory formation after mild COVID-19 (dated by TCRdb to about 2021). As for the study more broadly: TCR sequence clusters from the two donors were found to be largely donor specific. In two donors, T-cell clones that expanded and contracted after mild COVID-19 were followed by sequencing TCRalpha and TCRbeta repertoires longitudinally. The cohort comprised two young, previously healthy adult volunteers, one female and one male.

This clonotype was seen ten or more times. There is no known antigen for this receptor. Base qualities are not at hand, and no much larger clone is one base apart. Ficoll-Paque density gradient centrifugation was used to isolate PBMCs. Points the paper makes about the study in general: Some responding clones were found in pre-infection memory, which suggests that pre-existing cross-reactive memory T cells took part in the SARS-CoV-2 response. Balanced CD4/CD8 phenotypes were observed for clones contracting from day 15 to 85, whereas a bias towards CD4+ was observed for a second wave of clones expanding from day 15 to 37. Only two mild cases were covered in the study, and larger cohorts including severe cases with pre-infection samples were considered necessary. Contracting CD4+ clones turned up mainly in the CM and EM memory subsets, whereas EMRA was where CD8+ clones were enriched. SARS-CoV-2 specificity was not confirmed for the second-wave clones peaking on day 37.

Including cysteine and phenylalanine, the CDR3 has 15 amino acids. The entry retains the CDR3 DNA only, 45 bases that are in frame from base 1. V is reduced by 0 bases and J by 4 bases, leaving a spacing of 12 bases between them. Sequences SEHNR (CDR1) and FQNEAQ (CDR2) are obtained from the germline V gene (reference sequence). The run used an Illumina NovaSeq 6000. TCRalpha and TCRbeta cDNA libraries were constructed by 5'RACE with constant-segment primers, with sample barcodes and unique molecular identifiers being introduced. RNA was extracted from every sample with Trizol reagent. Amplification of the libraries took two PCR steps, and the second step added a second sample barcode plus Illumina TruSeq adapters. Sequencing of the libraries was done on an Illumina NovaSeq, producing 2 x 150 bp paired-end reads. Processing in the source paper ran as follows. Reads were demultiplexed and collapsed into UMI-guided consensus sequences with migec v1.2.7. Using mixcr v2.1.11, UMI consensuses were aligned to TRA and TRB V and J templates and then assembled into clonotypes. A clonotype was counted as expanded or contracted only when both edgeR and NoisET called the clonotype significant, with the noise models trained on biological replicates. For edgeR calls, a false discovery rate-adjusted p below 0.01 and a log2 fold-change threshold of 1 were applied. As an exploratory analysis of dynamics, max-normalized trajectories of the 1000 most abundant clonotypes were examined by PCA with hierarchical clustering. Separately sequenced CD4+ and CD8+ repertoires were used to assign a CD4 or CD8 phenotype to each responding clone. TCRdb reprocessing: public reads trimmed at Q25 with fastp, clones called with MiXCR, in-frame beta chains kept. Under each unique CDR3 protein, matching rows form one entry showing the most common genes and DNA. TCRdb's processing, not the authors', yielded these V and J calls. The sample has under 300,000 distinct CDR3 sequences on record, approximately 9% of them singletons. The ten largest account for more than 20% of the sample.

The TCR comes from a man younger than 35 who had mild COVID-19 (a few samples of this study predate the infection). The sample titles of this study are shuffled in the database, so cell type and time point are left out; the donor was told from shared clones. Recombination linked TRBV7-9 to TRBJ2-5, and perhaps TRBD2 as D gene, on 6 matching bases. Sequencing was done on a sample of PBMCs or a T cell subset sorted from them (not recorded which). The CDR3 reads as follows: CASSLAGTQGETQYF. The bases are TGTGCCAGCAGCTTAGCCGGGACTCAGGGAGAGACCCAGTACTTC.